This TCR beta chain derives from a study of T cell responses to AZD1222 COVID-19 vaccine. Profiled with immunoSEQ multiplex PCR; TCRdb holds only in-frame clones, not every one. The data show 100,000 or so clones, with roughly 85% seen just once and less than 3% held by the top ten. From germline, CDR1 is LGHDT and CDR2 YNNKEL (reference sequence). The CDR3 runs 15 residues. V was pared by 7 bases and J by 7 bases, with 8 bases of the junction left unmatched. The material sequenced was peripheral blood, taken on day 0 of AZD1222 vaccination. The receptor's source is an adult in good health. The chain joins TRBV3-1 (or the pseudogene TRBV3-2) to TRBJ2-1; 12 bases agree with TRBD2. Here the CDR3 reads CASTFLAGGSNEQFF. Written as DNA, the CDR3 is TGTGCCAGCACCTTCCTAGCGGGGGGGAGTAATGAGCAGTTCTTC.